These 20 T cell receptor beta chains were sequenced from one sample in a study of cytomegalovirus exposure and HLA in healthy donors. The PCR was carried out with 60 Vbeta primers and 13 Jbeta primers. Only in-frame clones appear in the TCRdb table, and some are missing; sequencing was by immunoSEQ multiplex PCR. The sample shows 70,000 to 75,000 clones, about 78% of them seen only once. Input material: PBMCs. The receptors shown here come from a woman between 40 and 55 years old in good health and CMV-seropositive.

This clone was counted only a few times. This chain connects TRBV21-1 to TRBJ1-1. TRBV21-1 is a pseudogene segment. CDR3 length: 12 amino acids. The CDR3 DNA reads as TGTGCCAGCAGCAAAGGCGCCCCTGAAGCTTTCTTT. It specifies CASSKGAPEAFF.

Notes on this clone: Lacking the conserved final phenylalanine or tryptophan, this CDR3 likely reflects a read error. This sequence joins TRBV19 and TRBJ1-5; TRBD1 matches at 11 bases. The CDR3 consists of 16 residues. Germline CDR1 and CDR2: LNHDA and SQIVND (reference sequence). V shed 3 bases, J shed 2 bases, and the junction held 3 bases outside the gene matches. For the CDR3, the DNA is TGTGCCAGTAGTATGGGGGGACAGGGGGGCAATCAGCCCCAGCATCTT. It encodes CASSMGGQGGNQPQHL.

The chain carries TRBV9 and TRBJ1-2, with D perhaps matching TRBD1 (6 bases). The CDR3 has 15 residues. The V end was cut by 0 bases, the J end by 4 bases, with 13 bases between. From germline, CDR1 is SGDLS and CDR2 YYNGEE. In DNA form, the CDR3 reads TGTGCCAGCAGCGTAGGGGTAGGGGGAAGCTATGGCTACACCTTC. The encoded protein is CASSVGVGGSYGYTF.

The V gene is TRBV9, the J gene TRBJ1-2, with a possible D match to TRBD1 (5 bases). Germline V CDR1 and CDR2: SGDLS, YYNGEE. V gave up 3 bases and J gave up 7 bases, with 10 bases separating them. The CDR3 length is 12 residues. CDR3 amino acids: CASSAQGGGYTF. DNA of the CDR3: TGTGCCAGCAGCGCTCAGGGTGGTGGCTACACCTTC.

V gene TRBV5-1 combines with J gene TRBJ1-2, with 8 bases identical to TRBD1. CDR3 length equals 14 residues. J lost 12 bases, V lost 2 bases, and 12 bases had no gene match. CDR1 and CDR2 from the germline V gene are SGHRS and YFSETQ. CDR3 nucleotide sequence: TGCGCCAGCAGCTTCAGTGGGGACAGGACCGCCAACACCTTC. Its protein is CASSFSGDRTANTF.

The CDR3 region has the DNA TGTGCCAGCAGTTACTCGAACCGGGGTGATCCCCTCCACTTT. Amino acid sequence: CASSYSNRGDPLHF. V usage is TRBV6-6 and J usage is TRBJ1-6, with D hard to call. CDR1 is MNHNY, CDR2 SVGAGI, per germline (reference sequence). The CDR3 sequence is 14 residues long. V shed 0 bases and J shed 13 bases, with 13 bases lying between them.

The V and J genes are TRBV23-1 and TRBJ1-1, with D uncertain. TRBV23-1 is identified as an open reading frame with a role that is uncertain. The CDR3 contains 15 residues. V lost 0 bases and J 2 bases, leaving 10 bases between the germline ends. The CDR3 DNA sequence: TGCGCCAGCAGTCAATCCGAGGAGAAAAACACTGAAGCTTTCTTT. Translated: CASSQSEEKNTEAFF.

The J gene is TRBJ2-2, the V gene TRBV5-6; D may be TRBD2 (6 bases). CDR1 is SGHDT, CDR2 YYEEEE, per germline. V lost 0 bases to trimming and J lost 1 base, with 7 bases between them. This CDR3 contains 15 residues. CDR3 nucleotide sequence: TGTGCCAGCAGCTTGGGGCGGGGGAACACCGGGGAGCTGTTTTTT. This encodes CASSLGRGNTGELFF.

This clone was counted between two and nine times. The gene calls are TRBV5-6 and TRBJ2-5, with 7 bases identical to TRBD1. Germline V CDR1 and CDR2: SGHDT, YYEEEE. The CDR3 sequence is 14 residues long. After removal of 1 base from V and 4 bases from J, the junction contained 4 bases not matched to a gene. The CDR3: CASSLMTGLETQYF. The CDR3 region has the DNA TGTGCCAGCAGCTTGATGACAGGGCTAGAGACCCAGTACTTC. Drawing the rest from reference TRBV5-6 and TRBJ2-5, the complete variable domain is DAGVTQSPTHLIKTRGQQVTLRCSPKSGHDTVSWYQQALGQGPQFIFQYYEEEERQRGNFPDRFSGHQFPNYSSELNVNALLLGDSALYLCASSLMTGLETQYFGPGTRLLVL.

As to this clone: The junction does not match germline at one end; this may be a read error. The chain is built from TRBV6-5 and TRBJ1-5; maybe TRBD1 (6 bases). The length of the CDR3 is 12 residues. Germline CDR1 and CDR2: MNHEY and SVGAGI. DNA for the CDR3: TGTGCCAGCAGTGCTTCCGGGACACGGAATGATTTT. It specifies CASSASGTRNDF.

This sequence joins TRBV6-1 and TRBJ2-1; 9 nucleotides match TRBD1. Looked up from germline, CDR1 is MNHNS and CDR2 is SASEGT. The CDR3 runs 15 residues. With V trimmed by 7 bases and J by 8 bases, 12 bases remained unmatched. The CDR3 loop is CASMGGTGYFDEQFF. The CDR3 region has the DNA TGTGCCAGCATGGGGGGGACAGGGTATTTCGATGAGCAGTTCTTC.

V gene TRBV29-1 combines with J gene TRBJ1-3; unclear D gene. The CDR3 spans 13 residues. The ends were cut back, 6 bases at V and 6 bases at J, with 15 bases in the middle. CDR1 SQVTM and CDR2 ANQGSEA come from the germline V gene. CDR3 coding DNA: TGCAGCGTCGGCGACATCTCCGTAAACACCATATATTTT. Amino acids: CSVGDISVNTIYF.

The chain links TRBV7-2 to TRBJ1-4; 7 positions agree with TRBD1. V was clipped by 6 bases and J by 1 base; unmatched bases: 2. Germline-derived CDR1 and CDR2 are SGHTA and FQGNSA. The CDR3 is 14 residues long. Written as DNA, the CDR3 is TGTGCCAGCAGACGGGACAGAACTAATGAAAAACTGTTTTTT. This codes for CASRRDRTNEKLFF.

This clone was observed a few times. The rearrangement links TRBV19 to TRBJ1-4; D may be TRBD1 (6 bases). Germline lookup yields CDR1 LNHDA and CDR2 SQIVND (reference sequence). Trimming took 4 bases from V and 5 from J, leaving 14 bases between them. This CDR3 region has 15 residues. CDR3 sequence: CASSRSRQENEKLFF. The CDR3 coding sequence is TGTGCCAGTAGTAGGTCGCGACAGGAGAATGAAAAACTGTTTTTT.

CDR3 sequence reads: CASRLVAAPRSSYNEQFF. CDR3 DNA: TGTGCCAGCCGCCTGGTAGCGGCCCCCAGAAGCTCCTACAATGAGCAGTTCTTC. The J gene is TRBJ2-1, the V gene TRBV7-8; a weak D match, TRBD2 (6 bases). Germline assignment: CDR1 SGHVS and CDR2 FQNEAQ. V was trimmed by 8 bases and J by 0 bases, leaving 23 bases between them. The CDR3 totals 18 residues.

This chain links TRBV20-1 with TRBJ1-1; TRBD1 matches 7 bases. Looked up from germline, CDR1 is DFQATT and CDR2 is SNEGSKA (reference sequence). The CDR3 runs 11 residues. V lost 5 bases to trimming and J lost 8 bases; unmatched junction nucleotides: 5. The CDR3 loop reads CSALGQPEAFF. CDR3 DNA sequence: TGCAGTGCTTTGGGACAGCCCGAAGCTTTCTTT.

The chain recombines TRBV11-3 with TRBJ2-5, with D possibly being TRBD1 (5 bases). The CDR3 extends over 15 amino acids. Trimming shortened V by 4 bases and J by 2 bases, and 14 bases separated the two germline ends. The germline CDR1 and CDR2 sequences are SGHNT and YENEEA. The CDR3 DNA reads as TGTGCCAGCAGCTCAGGGCCACCCTATCAAGAGACCCAGTACTTC. Encoded protein: CASSSGPPYQETQYF. The complete variable domain, with remaining parts taken from reference TRBV11-3 and TRBJ2-5, reads EAGVVQSPRYKIIEKKQPVAFWCNPISGHNTLYWYLQNLGQGPELLIRYENEEAVDDSQLPKDRFSAERLKGVDSTLKIQPAELGDSAVYLCASSSGPPYQETQYFGPGTRLLVL.

The chain couples TRBV30 to TRBJ1-2; D not resolved. CDR1 is GTSNPN, CDR2 SVGIG, per germline (reference sequence). This CDR3 comprises 13 residues. V lost 4 bases to trimming and J lost 6 bases, with 15 bases between them. CDR3 coding DNA: TGTGCCTGGATTGGCGGAGTTACCCATGGCTACACCTTC. It translates to CAWIGGVTHGYTF.

This rearrangement joins TRBV6-6 to TRBJ1-1; no reliable D call. The CDR3 is 12 residues long. Trimming cost V 2 bases and J 5 bases, with 6 bases left between them. CDR1 is MNHNY and CDR2 is SVGAGI in the germline V gene (reference sequence). CDR3 region: CASSYVSTEAFF. The CDR3 DNA reads as TGTGCCAGCAGTTACGTATCGACTGAAGCTTTCTTT.

The chain links TRBV9 to TRBJ2-5; TRBD1 matches at 8 bases. The CDR3 is 15 residues long. Per germline, CDR1 SGDLS and CDR2 YYNGEE. V shed 2 bases, J shed 5 bases, and the junction held 8 bases outside the gene matches. The CDR3 nucleotides read TGTGCCAGCAGCGTGGCAGGGGGCTTTGGGGAGACCCAGTACTTC. Protein: CASSVAGGFGETQYF. Variable domain in full (rest from reference TRBV9 and TRBJ2-5): DSGVTQTPKHLITATGQRVTLRCSPRSGDLSVYWYQQSLDQGLQFLIQYYNGEERAKGNILERFSAQQFPDLHSELNLSSLELGDSALYFCASSVAGGFGETQYFGPGTRLLVL.